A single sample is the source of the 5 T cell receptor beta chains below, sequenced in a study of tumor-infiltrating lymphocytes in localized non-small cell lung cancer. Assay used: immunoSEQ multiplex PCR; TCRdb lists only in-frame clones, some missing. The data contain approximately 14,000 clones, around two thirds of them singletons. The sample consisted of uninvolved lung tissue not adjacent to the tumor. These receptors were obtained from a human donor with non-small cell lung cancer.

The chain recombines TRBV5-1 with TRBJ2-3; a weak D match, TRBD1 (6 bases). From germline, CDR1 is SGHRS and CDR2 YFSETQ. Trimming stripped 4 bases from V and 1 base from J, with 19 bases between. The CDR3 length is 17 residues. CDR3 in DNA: TGCGCCAGCAGCCAAGCCCCACAGGGCATGGGCACAGATACGCAGTATTTT. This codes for CASSQAPQGMGTDTQYF.

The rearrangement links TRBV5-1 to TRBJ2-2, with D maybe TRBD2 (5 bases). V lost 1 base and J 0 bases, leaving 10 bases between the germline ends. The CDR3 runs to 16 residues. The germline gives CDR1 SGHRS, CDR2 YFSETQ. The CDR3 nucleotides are TGCGCCAGCAGCTTGCGGGTGGGAGCGAACACCGGGGAGCTGTTTTTT. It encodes CASSLRVGANTGELFF.

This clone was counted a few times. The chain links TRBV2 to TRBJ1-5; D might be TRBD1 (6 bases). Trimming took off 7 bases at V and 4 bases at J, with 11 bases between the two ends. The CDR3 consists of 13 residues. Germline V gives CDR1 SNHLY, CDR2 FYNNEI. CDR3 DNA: TGTGCCAGCAAGGGGGTCGGAAATCAGCCCCAGCATTTT. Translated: CASKGVGNQPQHF. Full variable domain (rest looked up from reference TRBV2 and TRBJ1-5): EPEVTQTPSHQVTQMGQEVILRCVPISNHLYFYWYRQILGQKVEFLVSFYNNEISEKSEIFDDQFSVERPDGSNFTLKIRSTKLEDSAMYFCASKGVGNQPQHFGDGTRLSIL.

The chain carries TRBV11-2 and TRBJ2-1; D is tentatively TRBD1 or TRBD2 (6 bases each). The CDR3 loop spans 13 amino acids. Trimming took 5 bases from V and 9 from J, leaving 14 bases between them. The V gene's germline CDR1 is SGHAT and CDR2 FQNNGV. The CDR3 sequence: CASSAWGAGEQFF. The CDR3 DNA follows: TGTGCCAGCAGCGCGTGGGGGGCCGGTGAGCAGTTCTTC.

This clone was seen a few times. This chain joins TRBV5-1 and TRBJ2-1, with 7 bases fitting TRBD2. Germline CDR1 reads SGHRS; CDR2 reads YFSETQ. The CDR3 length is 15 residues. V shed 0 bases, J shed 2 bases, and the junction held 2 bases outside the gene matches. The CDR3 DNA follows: TGCGCCAGCAGCTTGGCTAGCGGCACCTACAATGAGCAGTTCTTC. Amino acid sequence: CASSLASGTYNEQFF. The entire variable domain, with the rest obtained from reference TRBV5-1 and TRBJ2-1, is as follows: KAGVTQTPRYLIKTRGQQVTLSCSPISGHRSVSWYQQTPGQGLQFLFEYFSETQRNKGNFPGRFSGRQFSNSRSEMNVSTLELGDSALYLCASSLASGTYNEQFFGPGTRLTVL.